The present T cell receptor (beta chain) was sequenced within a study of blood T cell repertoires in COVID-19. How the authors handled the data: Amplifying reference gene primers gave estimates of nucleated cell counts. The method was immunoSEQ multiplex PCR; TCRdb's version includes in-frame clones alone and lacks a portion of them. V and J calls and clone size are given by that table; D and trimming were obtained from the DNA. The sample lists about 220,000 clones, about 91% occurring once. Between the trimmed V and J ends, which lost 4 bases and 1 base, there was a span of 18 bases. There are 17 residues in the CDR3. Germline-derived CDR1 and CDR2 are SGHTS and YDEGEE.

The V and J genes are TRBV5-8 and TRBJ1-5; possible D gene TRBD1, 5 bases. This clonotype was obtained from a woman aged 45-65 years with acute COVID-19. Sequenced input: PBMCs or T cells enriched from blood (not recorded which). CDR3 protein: CASSQLGRGRSNQPQHF. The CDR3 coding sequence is TGTGCCAGCAGCCAATTGGGTCGGGGGAGAAGCAATCAGCCCCAGCATTTT.